The 28 T cell receptor beta chains reported below all come from one sample, sequenced in a study of siplizumab effects on memory and regulatory T cells. Here immunoSEQ multiplex PCR was the method, and the copy in TCRdb shows in-frame clones only, minus some. The table lists around 100,000 clones, 85% to 95% of them singletons, with about 0.6% in the top ten. Material for sequencing was Tregs sorted from blood. These receptors were collected from a human donor in good health.

This chain joins TRBV5-1 and TRBJ1-1, with 7 positions matching TRBD1. The CDR3 spans 15 residues. Unmatched junction bases numbered 2, after V lost 0 bases and J lost 0 bases. CDR1 is SGHRS and CDR2 is YFSETQ in the germline V gene. CDR3 coding DNA: TGCGCCAGCAGCTTGGAGGGGGCGGTGAACACTGAAGCTTTCTTT. Protein sequence: CASSLEGAVNTEAFF.

The V and J genes are TRBV6-5 and TRBJ1-4; D gene unclear. The CDR3 length is 15 residues. The V and J ends lost 5 bases and 3 bases respectively, with 13 bases between them. CDR1 MNHEY and CDR2 SVGAGI come from the germline V gene. The CDR3 DNA sequence: TGTGCCAGCAGTCGACATCAGGCCTCTAATGAAAAACTGTTTTTT. This sequence encodes CASSRHQASNEKLFF.

This clone was picked up a small number of times. The chain joins TRBV6-1 to TRBJ2-7; no firm D call. The ends were cut back, 6 bases at V and 3 bases at J, with 12 bases in the middle. There are 13 residues in the CDR3. Germline V gives CDR1 MNHNS, CDR2 SASEGT. This CDR3 reads CASRRGRNYEQYF. CDR3 DNA sequence: TGTGCCAGCAGGAGAGGACGAAACTACGAGCAGTACTTC.

J is TRBJ1-1 and V is TRBV6-6; no clear D gene. In germline, CDR1 is MNHNY, CDR2 SVGAGI (reference sequence). The CDR3 spans 11 residues. The V and J ends lost 6 bases and 7 bases respectively, with 9 bases between them. The DNA for the CDR3 is TGTGCCAGCAGGAGGACGGATGAAGCTTTCTTT. As protein: CASRRTDEAFF.

The chain employs TRBV7-9 and TRBJ2-7; D possibly matches TRBD1 or TRBD2 (6 bases each). Trimming removed 5 bases from V and 3 bases from J, with 20 bases in between. The germline V gene encodes CDR1 SEHNR and CDR2 FQNEAQ (reference sequence). The CDR3 is 16 residues long. The CDR3 here is CASSTRTVVGGYEQYF. CDR3 sequence (DNA): TGTGCCAGCAGCACCCGGACAGTAGTCGGGGGCTACGAGCAGTACTTC.

This rearrangement joins TRBV6-6 to TRBJ1-2; D may be TRBD1 (5 bases). The V gene's germline CDR1 is MNHNY and CDR2 SVGAGI (reference sequence). Trimming stripped 6 bases from V and 7 bases from J, with 18 bases between. This CDR3 has 14 residues. The CDR3 region is CASRGWAGRSGYTF. In nucleotides, the CDR3 is TGTGCCAGCAGAGGGTGGGCAGGGCGGTCTGGCTACACCTTC.

Notes on this clone: Other DNA sequences within the sample encode an identical CDR3. The chain uses TRBV19 and TRBJ2-2; D might be TRBD2 (5 bases). Per germline, CDR1 LNHDA and CDR2 SQIVND (reference sequence). Trimming stripped 6 bases from V and 0 bases from J, with 8 bases between. The CDR3 length is 14 residues. The CDR3 DNA reads as TGTGCCAGTAGGCCCGGGGCGAACACCGGGGAGCTGTTTTTT. Translating gives CASRPGANTGELFF.

The chain couples TRBV30 to TRBJ1-2; D ambiguous. CDR1 is GTSNPN, CDR2 SVGIG, per germline (reference sequence). V lost 5 bases and J lost 2, with 6 bases in between. CDR3 length: 11 residues. This CDR3 is CAWAQNYGYTF. The CDR3 DNA follows: TGTGCCTGGGCCCAAAACTATGGCTACACCTTC.

The CDR3 protein is CASGDRGRSEAFF. The CDR3 region has the DNA TGTGCCAGCGGAGACAGGGGGCGGTCTGAAGCTTTCTTT. The chain is built from TRBV6-5 and TRBJ1-1; TRBD1 aligns across 10 bases. Germline V CDR1 and CDR2: MNHEY, SVGAGI. The CDR3 is 13 residues long. The V segment lost 8 bases and the J segment 6 bases; nucleotides outside the gene matches: 6.

The rearrangement links TRBV7-2 to TRBJ2-1; D uncertain. This CDR3 spans 13 amino acids. Trimming removed 9 bases at V and 8 bases at J, with 17 bases between. CDR1 SGHTA and CDR2 FQGNSA come from the germline V gene. The CDR3 sequence is CASTRPIWDEQFF. The DNA of the CDR3 is TGTGCCAGTACCCGGCCCATATGGGATGAGCAGTTCTTC.

The V gene is TRBV19, the J gene TRBJ1-2, with TRBD1 matching 10 bases. The CDR3 has 15 residues. The trim removed 4 bases at V and 3 bases at J, leaving 5 bases unmatched. CDR1 and CDR2 from the germline V gene are LNHDA and SQIVND (reference sequence). This CDR3 is CASSKPGTGDYGYTF. The CDR3 DNA follows: TGTGCCAGTAGTAAACCCGGGACAGGGGACTATGGCTACACCTTC.

The V and J genes are TRBV30 and TRBJ1-3; D gene uncertain. The V end lost 2 bases, the J end lost 3 bases, and 11 bases lay between the germline ends. This CDR3 comprises 14 residues. Looked up from germline, CDR1 is GTSNPN and CDR2 is SVGIG (reference sequence). The chain's CDR3 is CAWSRPSYGNTIYF. The CDR3 DNA is TGTGCCTGGAGTAGGCCTTCGTATGGAAACACCATATATTTT.

This sequence joins TRBV7-9 and TRBJ1-1; D possibly corresponds to TRBD1 (5 bases). CDR1 and CDR2 (germline): SEHNR, FQNEAQ (reference sequence). CDR3 length equals 15 residues. V was pared by 4 bases and J by 3 bases, with 15 bases between. CDR3 residues: CASSYQWGEDTEAFF. As DNA, the CDR3 is TGTGCCAGCAGCTACCAATGGGGGGAAGACACTGAAGCTTTCTTT.

The chain recombines TRBV2 with TRBJ2-7; 8 nucleotides agree with TRBD1. The CDR3 consists of 14 residues. Germline V gene data show CDR1 as SNHLY and CDR2 as FYNNEI. V lost 7 bases to trimming and J lost 3 bases; unmatched junction nucleotides: 8. In DNA form, the CDR3 reads TGTGCCAGCATCGAGACAGGGGAATTCTACGAGCAGTACTTC. It codes for CASIETGEFYEQYF.

This chain links TRBV11-1 with TRBJ2-7, with a weak D call TRBD1 (6 bases). Germline assignment: CDR1 SGHAT and CDR2 FQDESV (reference sequence). V was clipped by 6 bases and J by 9 bases, with 24 bases between them. This CDR3 comprises 15 residues. The CDR3 here is CASSSRGHLATGQYF. In DNA, the CDR3 is TGTGCCAGCAGTTCACGGGGACACCTTGCTACGGGGCAGTACTTC. Combining the CDR3 with reference TRBV11-1 and TRBJ2-7 gives the whole variable domain EAEVAQSPRYKITEKSQAVAFWCDPISGHATLYWYRQILGQGPELLVQFQDESVVDDSQLPKDRFSAERLKGVDSTLKIQPAELGDSAMYLCASSSRGHLATGQYFGPGTRLTVT.

The J gene is TRBJ1-1, the V gene TRBV4-1, with D perhaps TRBD1 (5 bases). This CDR3 has 19 amino acids. V gave up 3 bases and J gave up 6 bases, with 29 bases separating them. Germline CDR1 and CDR2: MGHRA and YSYEKL. CDR3 sequence (DNA): TGCGCCAGCAGCCACCCTAGGGGAAACAGCGGAACAAGCCCCTCTGAAGCTTTCTTT. Translating gives CASSHPRGNSGTSPSEAFF.

As regards this clone: This specimen includes other DNA sequences encoding the same CDR3. This chain uses TRBV18 with TRBJ2-3; unclear D gene. The germline CDR1 and CDR2 sequences are KGHSH and LQKENI. The CDR3 spans 12 residues. The ends were cut back, 3 bases at V and 4 bases at J, with 5 bases in the middle. CDR3 amino acids: CASSPSSDTQYF. The CDR3 DNA reads as TGTGCCAGCTCACCTTCATCAGATACGCAGTATTTT.

This clone was observed a single time. The chain is built from TRBV9 and TRBJ2-5; D gene unclear. Trimming stripped 1 base from V and 2 bases from J, with 9 bases between. The CDR3 totals 14 residues. The germline CDR1 and CDR2 sequences are SGDLS and YYNGEE. The CDR3 DNA reads TGTGCCAGCAGCGTAAGACACCAGCAAGAGACCCAGTACTTC. Translation: CASSVRHQQETQYF.

CDR3 sequence reads: CASSANTNILMWTF. The CDR3, as DNA: TGTGCCAGCTCAGCAAACACAAATATCCTGATGTGGACCTTC. The chain employs TRBV18 and TRBJ1-2; D uncertain. This CDR3 spans 14 amino acids. CDR1 and CDR2 (germline): KGHSH, LQKENI. Between the trimmed V and J ends, which lost 5 bases and 14 bases, there was a span of 24 bases.

The chain recombines TRBV5-1 with TRBJ2-1; D is uncertain. The CDR3 length is 15 residues. The V end was cut by 3 bases, the J end by 9 bases, with 19 bases between. Per the germline V gene, CDR1 is SGHRS and CDR2 is YFSETQ. The CDR3 loop is CASSWQIQIPSEQFF. CDR3 in DNA: TGCGCCAGCAGCTGGCAAATACAGATCCCTAGTGAGCAGTTCTTC.

This clone was found once. CDR3 residues: CASSVASHFNNQPQHF. CDR3 sequence (DNA): TGTGCCAGCAGCGTAGCTAGCCACTTCAACAATCAGCCCCAGCATTTT. V usage is TRBV6-6 and J usage is TRBJ1-5, with D hard to call. V lost 6 bases and J lost 3, with 18 bases in between. CDR3 length: 16 residues. In germline, CDR1 is MNHNY, CDR2 SVGAGI (reference sequence).

This chain uses TRBV5-1 with TRBJ2-2; D is possibly TRBD1 or TRBD2 (5 bases each). The CDR3 contains 14 residues. Trimming cost V 4 bases and J 9 bases, with 16 bases left between them. From germline, CDR1 is SGHRS and CDR2 YFSETQ. DNA of the CDR3: TGCGCCAGCAGCCTGGGACCCAATGACCGGGAGCTGTTTTTT. Residues: CASSLGPNDRELFF.

The V and J genes are TRBV7-9 and TRBJ2-7; 8 nucleotides agree with TRBD1. Germline V gives CDR1 SEHNR, CDR2 FQNEAQ (reference sequence). V was pared by 5 bases and J by 3 bases, with 6 bases of the junction left unmatched. The CDR3 is 14 residues long. In DNA form, the CDR3 reads TGTGCCAGCAGCCCAAGGACAGGGAACTACGAGCAGTACTTC. The encoded protein is CASSPRTGNYEQYF.

The J gene is TRBJ1-1, the V gene TRBV5-8; D unresolved. Per germline, CDR1 SGHTS and CDR2 YDEGEE. This CDR3 contains 12 residues. V shed 4 bases and J shed 5 bases, with 9 bases lying between them. As DNA, the CDR3 is TGTGCCAGCAGCCCCAGGTGGACTGAAGCTTTCTTT. It codes for CASSPRWTEAFF. The variable domain in full, with the rest retrieved from reference TRBV5-8 and TRBJ1-1, is EAGVTQSPTHLIKTRGQQATLRCSPISGHTSVYWYQQALGLGLQFLLWYDEGEERNRGNFPPRFSGRQFPNYSSELNVNALELEDSALYLCASSPRWTEAFFGQGTRLTVV.

The table lists this clone with a count of one. The J gene is TRBJ2-7, the V gene TRBV10-3; D might be TRBD2 (6 bases). CDR1 ENHRY and CDR2 SYGVKD come from the germline V gene. CDR3 length: 16 residues. Trimming cost V 3 bases and J 0 bases, with 15 bases left between them. In nucleotides, the CDR3 is TGTGCCATCAGTGACGTAATAACTAGCAGCTCCTACGAGCAGTACTTC. Residues: CAISDVITSSSYEQYF.

The CDR3 loop is CASSLVGDFHTDTQYF. CDR3 DNA sequence: TGCGCCAGCAGCTTGGTGGGGGATTTCCACACAGATACGCAGTATTTT. The chain combines TRBV5-1 with TRBJ2-3, with D perhaps given as TRBD1 or TRBD2 (5 bases each). V shed 0 bases and J shed 2 bases, with 13 bases lying between them. Germline CDR1 and CDR2: SGHRS and YFSETQ. This CDR3 region has 16 residues. Full variable domain (rest looked up from reference TRBV5-1 and TRBJ2-3): KAGVTQTPRYLIKTRGQQVTLSCSPISGHRSVSWYQQTPGQGLQFLFEYFSETQRNKGNFPGRFSGRQFSNSRSEMNVSTLELGDSALYLCASSLVGDFHTDTQYFGPGTRLTVL.

This chain links TRBV14 with TRBJ2-7; 7 positions match TRBD1. Germline loops: CDR1 SGHDN, CDR2 FVKESK. The junction had 8 bases not matched to a gene; V was cut back by 6 bases and J by 3 bases. CDR3 length equals 14 residues. DNA for the CDR3: TGTGCCAGCAGTAAACAGGGGATTCACTACGAGCAGTACTTC. It encodes CASSKQGIHYEQYF.

This clone was seen only a few times. This chain links TRBV10-3 with TRBJ1-5, with unresolved D. CDR3 length: 13 residues. Germline CDR1 and CDR2: ENHRY and SYGVKD. Deletions cut 8 bases from V and 7 bases from J, with 15 bases between. CDR3 in amino acids: CAIWSGTAQPQHF. The CDR3 DNA reads as TGTGCCATCTGGTCGGGCACAGCCCAGCCCCAGCATTTT.